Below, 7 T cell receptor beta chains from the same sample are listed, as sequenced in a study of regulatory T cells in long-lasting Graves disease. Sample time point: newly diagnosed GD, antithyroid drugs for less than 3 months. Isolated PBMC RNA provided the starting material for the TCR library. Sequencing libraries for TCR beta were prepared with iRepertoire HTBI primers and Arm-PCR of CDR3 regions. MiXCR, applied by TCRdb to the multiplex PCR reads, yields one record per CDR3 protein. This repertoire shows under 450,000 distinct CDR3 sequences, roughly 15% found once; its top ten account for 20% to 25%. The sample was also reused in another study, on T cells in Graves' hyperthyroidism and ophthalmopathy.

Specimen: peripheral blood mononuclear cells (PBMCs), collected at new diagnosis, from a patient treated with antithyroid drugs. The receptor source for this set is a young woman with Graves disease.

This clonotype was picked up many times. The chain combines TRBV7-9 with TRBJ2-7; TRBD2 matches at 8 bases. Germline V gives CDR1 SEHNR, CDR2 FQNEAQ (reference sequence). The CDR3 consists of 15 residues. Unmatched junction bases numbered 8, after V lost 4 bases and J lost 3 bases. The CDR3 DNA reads TGTGCCAGCAGCTCGACAGGACTAGCAGGCTACGAGCAGTACTTC. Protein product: CASSSTGLAGYEQYF.

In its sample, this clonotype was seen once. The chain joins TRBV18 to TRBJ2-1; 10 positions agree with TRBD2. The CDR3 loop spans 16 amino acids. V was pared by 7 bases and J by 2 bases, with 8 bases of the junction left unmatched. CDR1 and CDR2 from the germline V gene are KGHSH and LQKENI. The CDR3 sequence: CASFTSSGGTYNEQFF. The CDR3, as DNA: TGTGCCAGCTTTACTTCTAGCGGGGGCACCTACAATGAGCAGTTCTTC.

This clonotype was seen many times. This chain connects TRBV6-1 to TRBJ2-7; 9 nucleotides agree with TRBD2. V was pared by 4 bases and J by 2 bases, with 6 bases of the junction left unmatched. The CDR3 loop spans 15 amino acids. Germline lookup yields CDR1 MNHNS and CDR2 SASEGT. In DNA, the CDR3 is TGTGCCAGCAGTGCCTTCCCTAGCGGGGCCTACGAGCAGTACTTC. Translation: CASSAFPSGAYEQYF.

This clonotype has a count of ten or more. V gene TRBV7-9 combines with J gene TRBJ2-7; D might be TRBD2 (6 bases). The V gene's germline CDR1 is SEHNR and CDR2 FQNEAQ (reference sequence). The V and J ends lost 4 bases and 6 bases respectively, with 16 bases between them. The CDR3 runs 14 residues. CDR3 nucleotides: TGTGCCAGCAGCTCGAGACTAGACGCCCTCGAGCAGTACTTC. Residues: CASSSRLDALEQYF.

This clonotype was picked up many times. The CDR3 is CASSLYMTREAFF. For the CDR3, the DNA is TGCGCCAGCAGCCTCTATATGACCCGAGAAGCTTTCTTT. The rearrangement uses TRBV5-1 and TRBJ1-1; no clear D. Between the trimmed V and J ends, which lost 4 bases and 8 bases, there was a span of 15 bases. CDR3 length: 13 residues. The germline CDR1 and CDR2 sequences are SGHRS and YFSETQ.

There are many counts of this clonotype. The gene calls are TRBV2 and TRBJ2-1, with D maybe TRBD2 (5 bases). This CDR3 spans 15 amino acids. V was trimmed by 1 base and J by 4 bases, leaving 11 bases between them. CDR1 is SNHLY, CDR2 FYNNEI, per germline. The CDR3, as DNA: TGTGCCAGCAGTGAAGGGAGGCAGAAATACAATGAGCAGTTCTTC. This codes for CASSEGRQKYNEQFF.

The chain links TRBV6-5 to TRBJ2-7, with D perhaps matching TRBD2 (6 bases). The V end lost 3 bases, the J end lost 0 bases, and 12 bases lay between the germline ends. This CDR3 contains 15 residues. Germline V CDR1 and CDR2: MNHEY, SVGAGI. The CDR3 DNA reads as TGTGCCAGCAGTTATAGCGGACATGTCTCCTACGAGCAGTACTTC. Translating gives CASSYSGHVSYEQYF.